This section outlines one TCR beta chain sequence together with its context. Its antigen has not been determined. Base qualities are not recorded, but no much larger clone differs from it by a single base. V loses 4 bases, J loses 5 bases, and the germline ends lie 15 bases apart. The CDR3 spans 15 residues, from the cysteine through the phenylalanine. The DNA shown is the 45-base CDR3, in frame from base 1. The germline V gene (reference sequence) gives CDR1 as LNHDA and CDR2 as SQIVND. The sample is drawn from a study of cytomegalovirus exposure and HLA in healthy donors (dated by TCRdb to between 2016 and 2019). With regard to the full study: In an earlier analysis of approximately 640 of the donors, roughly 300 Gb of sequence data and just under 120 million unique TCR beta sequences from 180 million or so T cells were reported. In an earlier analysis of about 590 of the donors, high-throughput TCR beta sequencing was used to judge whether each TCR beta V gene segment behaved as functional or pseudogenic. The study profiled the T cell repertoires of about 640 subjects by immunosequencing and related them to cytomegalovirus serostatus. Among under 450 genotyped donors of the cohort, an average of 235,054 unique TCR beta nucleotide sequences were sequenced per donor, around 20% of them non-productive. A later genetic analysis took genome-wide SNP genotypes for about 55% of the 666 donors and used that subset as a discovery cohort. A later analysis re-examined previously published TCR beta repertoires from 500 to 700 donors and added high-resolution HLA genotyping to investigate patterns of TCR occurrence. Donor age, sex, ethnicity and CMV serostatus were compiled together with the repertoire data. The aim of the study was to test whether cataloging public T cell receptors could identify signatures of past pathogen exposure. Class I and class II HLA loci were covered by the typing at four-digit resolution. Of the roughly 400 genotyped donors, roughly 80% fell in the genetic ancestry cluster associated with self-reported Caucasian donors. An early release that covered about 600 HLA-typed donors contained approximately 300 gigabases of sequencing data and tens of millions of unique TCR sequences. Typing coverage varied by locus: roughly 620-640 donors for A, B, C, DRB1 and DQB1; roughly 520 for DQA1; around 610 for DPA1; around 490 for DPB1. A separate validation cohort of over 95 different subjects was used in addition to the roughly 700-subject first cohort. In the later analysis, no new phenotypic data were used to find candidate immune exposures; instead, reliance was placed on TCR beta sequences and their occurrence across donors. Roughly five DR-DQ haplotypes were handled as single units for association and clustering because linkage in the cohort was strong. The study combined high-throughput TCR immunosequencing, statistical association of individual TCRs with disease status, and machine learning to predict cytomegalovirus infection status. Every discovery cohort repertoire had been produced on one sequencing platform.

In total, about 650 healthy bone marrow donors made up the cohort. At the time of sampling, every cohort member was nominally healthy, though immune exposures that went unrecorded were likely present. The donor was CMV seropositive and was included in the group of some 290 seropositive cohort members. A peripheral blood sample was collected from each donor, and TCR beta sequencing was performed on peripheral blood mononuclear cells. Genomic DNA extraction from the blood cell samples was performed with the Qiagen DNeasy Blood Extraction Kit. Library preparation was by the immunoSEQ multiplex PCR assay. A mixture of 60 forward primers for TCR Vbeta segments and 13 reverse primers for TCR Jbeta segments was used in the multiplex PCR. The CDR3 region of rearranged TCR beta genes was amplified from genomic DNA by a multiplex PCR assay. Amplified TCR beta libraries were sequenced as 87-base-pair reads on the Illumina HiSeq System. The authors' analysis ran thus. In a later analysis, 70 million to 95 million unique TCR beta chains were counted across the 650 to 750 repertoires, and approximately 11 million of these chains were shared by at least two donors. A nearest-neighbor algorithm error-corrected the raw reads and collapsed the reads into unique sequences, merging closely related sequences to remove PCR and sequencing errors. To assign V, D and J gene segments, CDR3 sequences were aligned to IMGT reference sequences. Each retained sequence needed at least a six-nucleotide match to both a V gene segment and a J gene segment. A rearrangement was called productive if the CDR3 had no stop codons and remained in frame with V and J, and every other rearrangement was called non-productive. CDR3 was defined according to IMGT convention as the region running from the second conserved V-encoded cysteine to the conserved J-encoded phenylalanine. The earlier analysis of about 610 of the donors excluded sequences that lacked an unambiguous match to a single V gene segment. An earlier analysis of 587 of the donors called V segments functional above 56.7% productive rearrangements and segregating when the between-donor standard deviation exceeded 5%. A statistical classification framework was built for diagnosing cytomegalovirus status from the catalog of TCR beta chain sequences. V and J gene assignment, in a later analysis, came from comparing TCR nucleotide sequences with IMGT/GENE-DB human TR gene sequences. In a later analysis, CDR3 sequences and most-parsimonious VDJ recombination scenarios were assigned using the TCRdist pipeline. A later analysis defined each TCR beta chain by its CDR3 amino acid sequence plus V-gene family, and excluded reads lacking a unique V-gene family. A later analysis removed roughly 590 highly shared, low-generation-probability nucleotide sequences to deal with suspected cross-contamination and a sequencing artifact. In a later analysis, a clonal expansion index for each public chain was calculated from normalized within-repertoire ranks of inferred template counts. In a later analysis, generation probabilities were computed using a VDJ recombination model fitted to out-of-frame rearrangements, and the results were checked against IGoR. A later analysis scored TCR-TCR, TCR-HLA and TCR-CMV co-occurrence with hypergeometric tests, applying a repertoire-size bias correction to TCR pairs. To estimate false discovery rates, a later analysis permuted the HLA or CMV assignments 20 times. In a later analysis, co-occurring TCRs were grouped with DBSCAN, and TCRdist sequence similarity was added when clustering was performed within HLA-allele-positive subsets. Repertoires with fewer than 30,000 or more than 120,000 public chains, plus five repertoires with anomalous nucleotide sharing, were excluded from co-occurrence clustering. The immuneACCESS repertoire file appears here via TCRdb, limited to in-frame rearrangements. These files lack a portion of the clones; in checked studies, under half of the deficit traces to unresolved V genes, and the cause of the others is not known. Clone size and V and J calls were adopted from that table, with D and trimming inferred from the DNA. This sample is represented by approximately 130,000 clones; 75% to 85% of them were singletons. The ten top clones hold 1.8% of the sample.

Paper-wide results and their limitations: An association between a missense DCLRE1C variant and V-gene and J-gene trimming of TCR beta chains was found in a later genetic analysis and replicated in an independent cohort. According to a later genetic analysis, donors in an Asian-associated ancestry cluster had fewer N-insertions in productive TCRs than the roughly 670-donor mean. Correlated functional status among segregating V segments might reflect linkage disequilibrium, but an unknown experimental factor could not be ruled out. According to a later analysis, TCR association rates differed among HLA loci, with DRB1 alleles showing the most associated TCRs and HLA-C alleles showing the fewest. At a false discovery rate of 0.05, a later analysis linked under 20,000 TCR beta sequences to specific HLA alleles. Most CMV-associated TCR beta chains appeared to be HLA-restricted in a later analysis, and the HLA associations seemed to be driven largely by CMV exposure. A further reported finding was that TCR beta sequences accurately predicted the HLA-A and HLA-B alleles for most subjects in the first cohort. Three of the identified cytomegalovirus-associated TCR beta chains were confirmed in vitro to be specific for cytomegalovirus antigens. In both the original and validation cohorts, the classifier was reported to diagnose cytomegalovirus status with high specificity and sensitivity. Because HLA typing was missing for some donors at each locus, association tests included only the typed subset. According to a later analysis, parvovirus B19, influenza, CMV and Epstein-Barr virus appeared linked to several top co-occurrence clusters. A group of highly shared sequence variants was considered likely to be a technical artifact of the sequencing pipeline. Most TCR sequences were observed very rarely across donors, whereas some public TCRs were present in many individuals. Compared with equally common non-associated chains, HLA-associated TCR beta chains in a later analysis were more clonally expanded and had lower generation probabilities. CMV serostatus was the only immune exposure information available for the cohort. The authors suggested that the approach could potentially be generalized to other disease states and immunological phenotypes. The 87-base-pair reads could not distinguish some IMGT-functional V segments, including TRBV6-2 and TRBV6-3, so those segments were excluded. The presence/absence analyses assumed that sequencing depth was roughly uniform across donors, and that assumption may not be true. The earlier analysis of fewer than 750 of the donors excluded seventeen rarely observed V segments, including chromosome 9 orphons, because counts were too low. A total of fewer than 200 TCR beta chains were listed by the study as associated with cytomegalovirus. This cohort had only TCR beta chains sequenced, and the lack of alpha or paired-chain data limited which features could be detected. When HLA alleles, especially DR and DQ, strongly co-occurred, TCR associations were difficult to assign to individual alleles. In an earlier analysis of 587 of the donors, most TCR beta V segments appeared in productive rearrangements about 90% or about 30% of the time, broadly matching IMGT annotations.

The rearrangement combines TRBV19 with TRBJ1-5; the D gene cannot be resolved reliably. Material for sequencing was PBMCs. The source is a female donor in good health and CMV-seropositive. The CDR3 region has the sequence CASSTGRARDQPQHF. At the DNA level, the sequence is TGTGCCAGTAGTACTGGGAGGGCCCGGGATCAGCCCCAGCATTTT.